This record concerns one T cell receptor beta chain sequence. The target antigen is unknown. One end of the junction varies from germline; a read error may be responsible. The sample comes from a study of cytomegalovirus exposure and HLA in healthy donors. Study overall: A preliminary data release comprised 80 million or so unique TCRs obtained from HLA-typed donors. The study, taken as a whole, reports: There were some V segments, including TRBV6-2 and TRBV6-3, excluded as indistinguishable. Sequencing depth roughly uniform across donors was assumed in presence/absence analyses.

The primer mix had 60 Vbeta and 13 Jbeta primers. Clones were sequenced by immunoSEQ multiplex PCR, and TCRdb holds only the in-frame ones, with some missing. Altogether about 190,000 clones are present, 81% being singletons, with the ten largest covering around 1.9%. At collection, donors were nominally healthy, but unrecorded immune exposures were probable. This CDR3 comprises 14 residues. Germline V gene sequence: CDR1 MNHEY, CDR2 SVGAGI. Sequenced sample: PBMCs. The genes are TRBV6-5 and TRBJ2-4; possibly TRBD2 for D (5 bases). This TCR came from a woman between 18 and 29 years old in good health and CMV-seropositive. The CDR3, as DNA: TGTGCCAGCATGGGGTCGCTAGCCAAAAACAGTCAGTACTTC. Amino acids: CASMGSLAKNSQYF.